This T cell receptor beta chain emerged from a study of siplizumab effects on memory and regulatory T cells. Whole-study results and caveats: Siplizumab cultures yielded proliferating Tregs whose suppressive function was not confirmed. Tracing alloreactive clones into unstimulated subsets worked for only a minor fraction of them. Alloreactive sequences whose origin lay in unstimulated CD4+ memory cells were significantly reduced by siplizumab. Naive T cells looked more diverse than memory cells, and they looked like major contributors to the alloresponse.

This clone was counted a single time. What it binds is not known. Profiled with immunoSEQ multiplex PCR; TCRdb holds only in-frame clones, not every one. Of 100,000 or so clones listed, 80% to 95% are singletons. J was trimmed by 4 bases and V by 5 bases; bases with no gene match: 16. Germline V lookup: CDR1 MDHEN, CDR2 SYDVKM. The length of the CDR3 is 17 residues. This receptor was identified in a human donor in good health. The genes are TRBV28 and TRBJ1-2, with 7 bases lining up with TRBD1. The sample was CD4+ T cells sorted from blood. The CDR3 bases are TGTGCCAGCAGTACTCGGGACAGCAACTTTCTTCTCTATGGCTACACCTTC. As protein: CASSTRDSNFLLYGYTF.